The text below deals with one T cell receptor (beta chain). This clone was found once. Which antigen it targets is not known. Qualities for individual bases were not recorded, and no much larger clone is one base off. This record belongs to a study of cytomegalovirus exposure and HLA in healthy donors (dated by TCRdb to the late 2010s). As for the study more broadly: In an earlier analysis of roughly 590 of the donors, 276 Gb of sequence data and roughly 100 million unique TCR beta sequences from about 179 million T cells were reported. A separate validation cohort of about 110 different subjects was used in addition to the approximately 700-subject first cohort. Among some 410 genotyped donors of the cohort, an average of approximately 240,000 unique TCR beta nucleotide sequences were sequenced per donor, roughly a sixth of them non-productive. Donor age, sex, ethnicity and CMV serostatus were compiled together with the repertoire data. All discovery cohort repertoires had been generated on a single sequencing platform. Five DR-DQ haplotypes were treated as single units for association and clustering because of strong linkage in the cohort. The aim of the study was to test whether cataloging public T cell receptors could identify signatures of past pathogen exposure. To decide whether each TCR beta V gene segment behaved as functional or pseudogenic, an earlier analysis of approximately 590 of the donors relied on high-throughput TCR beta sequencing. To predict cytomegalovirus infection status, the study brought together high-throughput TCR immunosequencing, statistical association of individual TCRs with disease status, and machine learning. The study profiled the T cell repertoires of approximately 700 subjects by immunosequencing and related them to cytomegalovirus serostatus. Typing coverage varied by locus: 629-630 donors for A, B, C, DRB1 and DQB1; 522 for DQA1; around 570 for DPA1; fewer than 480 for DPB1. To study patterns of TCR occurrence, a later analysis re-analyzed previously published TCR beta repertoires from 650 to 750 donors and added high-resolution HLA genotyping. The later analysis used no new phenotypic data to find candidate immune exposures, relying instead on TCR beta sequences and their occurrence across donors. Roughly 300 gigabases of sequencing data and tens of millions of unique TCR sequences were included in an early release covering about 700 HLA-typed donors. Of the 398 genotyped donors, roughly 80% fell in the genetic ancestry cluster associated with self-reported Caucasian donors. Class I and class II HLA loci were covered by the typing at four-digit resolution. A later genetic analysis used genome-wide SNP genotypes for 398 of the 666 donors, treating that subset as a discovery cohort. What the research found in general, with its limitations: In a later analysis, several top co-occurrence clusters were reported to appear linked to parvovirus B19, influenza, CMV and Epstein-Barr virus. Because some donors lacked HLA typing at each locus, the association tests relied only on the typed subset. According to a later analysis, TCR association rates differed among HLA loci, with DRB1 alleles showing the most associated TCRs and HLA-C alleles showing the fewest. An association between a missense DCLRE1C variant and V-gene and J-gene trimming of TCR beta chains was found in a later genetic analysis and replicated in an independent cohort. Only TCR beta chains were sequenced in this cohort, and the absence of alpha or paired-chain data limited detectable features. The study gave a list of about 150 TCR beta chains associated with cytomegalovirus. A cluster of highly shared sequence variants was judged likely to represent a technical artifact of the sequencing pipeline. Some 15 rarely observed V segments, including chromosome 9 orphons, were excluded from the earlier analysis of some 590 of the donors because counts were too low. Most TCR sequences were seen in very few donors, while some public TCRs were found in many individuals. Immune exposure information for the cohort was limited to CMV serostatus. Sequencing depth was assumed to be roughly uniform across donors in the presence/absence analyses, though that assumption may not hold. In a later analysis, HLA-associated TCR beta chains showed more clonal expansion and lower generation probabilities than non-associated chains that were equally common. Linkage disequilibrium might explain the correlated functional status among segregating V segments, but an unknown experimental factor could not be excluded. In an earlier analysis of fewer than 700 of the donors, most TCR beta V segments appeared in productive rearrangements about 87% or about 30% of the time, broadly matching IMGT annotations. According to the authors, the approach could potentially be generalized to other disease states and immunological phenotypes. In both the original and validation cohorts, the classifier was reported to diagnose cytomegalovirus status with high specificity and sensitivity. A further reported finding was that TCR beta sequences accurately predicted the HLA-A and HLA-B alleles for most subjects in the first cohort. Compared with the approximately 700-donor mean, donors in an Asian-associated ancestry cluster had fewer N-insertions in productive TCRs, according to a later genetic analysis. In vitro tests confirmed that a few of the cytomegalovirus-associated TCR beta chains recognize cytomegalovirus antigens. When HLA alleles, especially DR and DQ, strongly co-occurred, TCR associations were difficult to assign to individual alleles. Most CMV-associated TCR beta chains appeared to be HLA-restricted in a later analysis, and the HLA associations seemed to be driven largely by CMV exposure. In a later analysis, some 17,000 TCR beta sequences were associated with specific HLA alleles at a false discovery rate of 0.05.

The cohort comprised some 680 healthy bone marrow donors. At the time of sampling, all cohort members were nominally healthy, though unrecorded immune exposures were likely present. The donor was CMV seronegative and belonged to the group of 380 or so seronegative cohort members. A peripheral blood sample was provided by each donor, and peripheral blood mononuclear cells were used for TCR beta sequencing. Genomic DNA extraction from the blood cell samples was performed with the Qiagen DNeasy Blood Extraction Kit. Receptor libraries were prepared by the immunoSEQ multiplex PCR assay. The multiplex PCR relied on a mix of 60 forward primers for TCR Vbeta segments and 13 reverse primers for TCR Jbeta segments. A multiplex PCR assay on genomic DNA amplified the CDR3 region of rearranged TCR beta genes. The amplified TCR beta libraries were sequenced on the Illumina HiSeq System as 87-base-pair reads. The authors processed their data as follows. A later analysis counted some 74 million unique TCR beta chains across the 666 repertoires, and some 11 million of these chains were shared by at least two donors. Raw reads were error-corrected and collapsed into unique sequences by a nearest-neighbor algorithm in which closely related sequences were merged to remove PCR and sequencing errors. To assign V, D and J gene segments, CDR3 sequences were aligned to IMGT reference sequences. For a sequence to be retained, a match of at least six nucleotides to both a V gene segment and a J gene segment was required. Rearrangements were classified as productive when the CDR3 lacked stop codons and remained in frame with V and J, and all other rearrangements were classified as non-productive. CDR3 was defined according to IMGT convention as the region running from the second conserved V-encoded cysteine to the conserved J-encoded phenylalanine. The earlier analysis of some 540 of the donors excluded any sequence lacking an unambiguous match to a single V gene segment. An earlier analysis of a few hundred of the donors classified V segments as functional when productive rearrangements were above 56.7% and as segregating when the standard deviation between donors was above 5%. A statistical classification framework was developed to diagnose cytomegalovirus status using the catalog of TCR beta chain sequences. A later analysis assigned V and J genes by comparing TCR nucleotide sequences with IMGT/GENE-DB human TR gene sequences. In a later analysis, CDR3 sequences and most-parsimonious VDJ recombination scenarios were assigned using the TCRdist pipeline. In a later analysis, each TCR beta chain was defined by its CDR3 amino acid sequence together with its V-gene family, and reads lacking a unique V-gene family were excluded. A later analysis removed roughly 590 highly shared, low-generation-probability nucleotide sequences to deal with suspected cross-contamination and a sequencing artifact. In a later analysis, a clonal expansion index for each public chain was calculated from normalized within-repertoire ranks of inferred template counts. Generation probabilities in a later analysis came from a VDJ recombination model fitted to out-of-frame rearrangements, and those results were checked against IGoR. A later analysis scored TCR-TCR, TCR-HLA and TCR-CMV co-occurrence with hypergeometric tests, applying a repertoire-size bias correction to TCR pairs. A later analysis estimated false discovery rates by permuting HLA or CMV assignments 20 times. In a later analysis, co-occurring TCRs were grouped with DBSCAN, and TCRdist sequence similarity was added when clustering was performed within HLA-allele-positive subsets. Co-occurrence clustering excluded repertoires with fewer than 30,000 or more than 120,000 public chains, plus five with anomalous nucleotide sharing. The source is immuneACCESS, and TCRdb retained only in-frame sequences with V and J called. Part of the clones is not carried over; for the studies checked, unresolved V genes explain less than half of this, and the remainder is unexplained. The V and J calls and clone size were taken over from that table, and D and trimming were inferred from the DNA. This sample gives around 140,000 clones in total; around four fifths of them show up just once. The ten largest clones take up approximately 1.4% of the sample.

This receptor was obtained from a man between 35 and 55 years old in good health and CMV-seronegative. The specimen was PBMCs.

The bases are TGTGCCAGCAGACTCGGGGGGAGCTCCTACGAGCAGTACTTC. Its protein is CASRLGGSSYEQYF. The receptor chain draws on TRBV28 and TRBJ2-7; TRBD2 matches 7 bases in the middle. The V end gives up 6 bases and the J end 0 bases, leaving 5 bases in the junction not matched to a gene. Taken from the germline V gene, the CDR1 and CDR2 loops are MDHEN and SYDVKM. From the cysteine through the phenylalanine, the CDR3 covers 14 amino acids. Only the CDR3 DNA is retained, 42 bases long and in frame from the first base.